The T cell receptor (beta chain) described here comes from a study of cytomegalovirus exposure and HLA in healthy donors. The donors were in the approximately 110-subject validation cohort; that cohort was separate from the approximately 730-subject first cohort. The germline V and J ends were trimmed by 6 bases and 13 bases, with 24 bases remaining between them. CDR1 is KGHSH, CDR2 LQKENI, per germline. The CDR3 is 14 residues long. The method was immunoSEQ multiplex PCR; TCRdb's version includes in-frame clones alone and lacks a portion of them. The sample shows fewer than 150,000 clones, roughly 86% of them seen only once.

The chain couples TRBV18 to TRBJ1-1; weak D call: TRBD1 (5 bases). The receptor was derived from a man aged 25-45 years in good health and CMV-seronegative. Sample: PBMCs. CDR3 DNA sequence: TGTGCCAGCTCCCTAACCAGGGCCCCGGGTATCGTTTTCTTT. Its protein is CASSLTRAPGIVFF.